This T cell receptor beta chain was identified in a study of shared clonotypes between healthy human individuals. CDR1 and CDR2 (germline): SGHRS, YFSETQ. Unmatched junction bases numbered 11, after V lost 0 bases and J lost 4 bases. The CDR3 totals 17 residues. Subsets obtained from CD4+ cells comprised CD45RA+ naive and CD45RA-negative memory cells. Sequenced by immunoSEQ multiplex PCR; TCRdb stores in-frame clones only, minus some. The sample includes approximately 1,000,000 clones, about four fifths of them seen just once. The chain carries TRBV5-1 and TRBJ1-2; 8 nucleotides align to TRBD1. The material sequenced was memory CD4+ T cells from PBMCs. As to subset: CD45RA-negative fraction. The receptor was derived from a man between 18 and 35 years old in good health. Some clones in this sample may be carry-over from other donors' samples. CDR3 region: CASSLGRPDRGLYGYTF. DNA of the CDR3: TGCGCCAGCAGCTTGGGCCGCCCCGACAGGGGACTCTATGGCTACACCTTC.